These 30 T cell receptor beta chains were all obtained from the same sample, sequenced in a study of blood T cell repertoires in COVID-19 (dated by TCRdb to 2018 to 2020). Library preparation was by the immunoSEQ multiplex PCR assay. TCRdb retrieved this table from immuneACCESS and kept in-frame rearrangements only. Not all clones are present; in checked studies, unresolved V genes account for under half, and no reason is known for the remainder. This sample is represented by about 68,000 clones; roughly 83% of them were singletons. The ten largest make up approximately 8.8% of the sample. The sequenced sample consisted of peripheral blood. The receptors stem from a middle-aged man with active COVID-19.

The CDR3 DNA reads as TGTGCCAGCAGCTTGGCCGGGGGGCCCAAAACAGATACGCAGTATTTT. Translation: CASSLAGGPKTDTQYF. J is TRBJ2-3 and V is TRBV5-4, with D perhaps matching TRBD2 (7 bases). Deletions cut 0 bases from V and 3 bases from J, with 14 bases between. The CDR3 loop spans 16 amino acids. CDR1 is SGHNT, CDR2 YYREEE, per germline (reference sequence).

V usage is TRBV30 and J usage is TRBJ2-6; D uncertain. V lost 3 bases to trimming and J lost 0 bases, with 9 bases between them. The CDR3 contains 15 residues. Germline V gene sequence: CDR1 GTSNPN, CDR2 SVGIG (reference sequence). This chain's CDR3 is CAWRVRGSGANVLTF. DNA for the CDR3: TGTGCCTGGAGGGTTCGCGGCTCTGGGGCCAACGTCCTGACTTTC.

V and J are TRBV7-9 and TRBJ1-4; 7 bases map to TRBD1. Per the germline V gene, CDR1 is SEHNR and CDR2 is FQNEAQ (reference sequence). V dropped 5 bases and J dropped 3; count of bases not matched to a gene: 9. CDR3 size: 16 residues. The CDR3 region is CASSQGFGTANEKLFF. For the CDR3, the DNA is TGTGCCAGCAGCCAAGGTTTCGGGACAGCTAATGAAAAACTGTTTTTT.

The chain couples TRBV6-6 to TRBJ1-2; TRBD1 aligns across 12 bases. Looked up from germline, CDR1 is MNHNY and CDR2 is SVGAGI (reference sequence). The junction had 7 bases not matched to a gene; V was cut back by 5 bases and J by 0 bases. The CDR3 sequence is 17 residues long. CDR3 in amino acids: CASSPGTGGPANYGYTF. The CDR3 nucleotides read TGTGCCAGCAGTCCCGGGACAGGGGGCCCAGCTAACTATGGCTACACCTTC.

V usage is TRBV7-6 and J usage is TRBJ2-7; TRBD1 matches at 10 bases. Per germline, CDR1 SGHVS and CDR2 FNYEAQ. J gave up 7 bases and V 5 bases, and 14 bases lay outside the gene matches. The CDR3 has 16 residues. The CDR3 loop is CASSGRPGQGRGEQYF. The CDR3 region has the DNA TGTGCCAGCAGCGGTAGGCCGGGACAGGGGCGGGGTGAGCAGTACTTC.

The chain links TRBV25-1 to TRBJ1-6; TRBD1 agrees at 7 bases. The CDR3 spans 15 residues. Germline lookup yields CDR1 MGHDK and CDR2 SYGVNS. V shed 4 bases, J shed 7 bases, and the junction held 7 bases outside the gene matches. The CDR3: CASSGGQFYNSPLHF. CDR3 sequence (DNA): TGTGCCAGCAGTGGGGGACAGTTTTACAATTCACCCCTCCACTTT.

The chain recombines TRBV12-3 or TRBV12-4 with TRBJ1-1; D gene uncertain. The CDR3 length is 13 residues. Trimming pared 6 bases from V and 5 bases from J, leaving 13 bases between. DNA of the CDR3: TGTGCCAGCAGGCGGACCTCGGGGACTGAAGCTTTCTTT. Protein: CASRRTSGTEAFF.

This chain joins TRBV5-8 and TRBJ1-4; TRBD1 is a possible D gene (6 bases). This CDR3 comprises 17 residues. Between the trimmed V and J ends, which lost 2 bases and 4 bases, there was a span of 18 bases. In germline, CDR1 is SGHTS, CDR2 YDEGEE. The CDR3 region is CASSFPTRTARNEKLFF. In DNA, the CDR3 is TGTGCCAGCAGCTTCCCGACCCGGACAGCCCGTAATGAAAAACTGTTTTTT.

This chain connects TRBV2 to TRBJ1-2, with a possible D match to TRBD1 (5 bases). Trimming shortened V by 5 bases and J by 4 bases, and 14 bases separated the two germline ends. The CDR3 covers 14 residues. Per germline, CDR1 SNHLY and CDR2 FYNNEI. The CDR3: CASSNSVGGYGYTF. DNA for the CDR3: TGTGCCAGCAGTAACTCTGTGGGGGGCTATGGCTACACCTTC. The full variable domain, with the rest looked up from reference TRBV2 and TRBJ1-2, is EPEVTQTPSHQVTQMGQEVILRCVPISNHLYFYWYRQILGQKVEFLVSFYNNEISEKSEIFDDQFSVERPDGSNFTLKIRSTKLEDSAMYFCASSNSVGGYGYTFGSGTRLTVV.

This chain links TRBV4-3 with TRBJ1-4; TRBD1 might be the D (6 bases). The length of the CDR3 is 14 residues. The V gene lost 4 bases and the J gene lost 12 bases, with 18 bases spanning the gap. Germline V lookup: CDR1 LGHNA, CDR2 YSLEER. Here the CDR3 reads CASSRQAGFPELFF. In nucleotides, the CDR3 is TGCGCCAGCAGCCGACAGGCAGGGTTTCCGGAACTGTTTTTT.

The CDR3 DNA is TGCGCCAGCAGCTGGTCACGGACTAGCGGGGGGGGTAGCACAGATACGCAGTATTTT. It yields the protein CASSWSRTSGGGSTDTQYF. The V and J genes are TRBV5-1 and TRBJ2-3; 15 bases map to TRBD2. This CDR3 region has 19 residues. V lost 3 bases and J lost 0; bases outside the gene matches: 8. The V gene's germline CDR1 is SGHRS and CDR2 YFSETQ.

Note on this clone: A junction boundary mismatches the germline segment, possibly from a read error. The J gene is TRBJ1-2, the V gene TRBV10-3; D gene uncertain. This CDR3 has 14 residues. From germline, CDR1 is ENHRY and CDR2 SYGVKD. CDR3 amino acids: CAISESAALDLRIF. Written as DNA, the CDR3 is TGTGCCATCAGTGAGTCGGCGGCGTTGGACTTGAGGATTTTC.

The rearrangement links TRBV18 to TRBJ2-1; the D gene is possibly TRBD1 (6 bases). Per the germline V gene, CDR1 is KGHSH and CDR2 is LQKENI. This CDR3 region has 14 residues. V gave up 3 bases and J gave up 7 bases, with 13 bases separating them. CDR3 residues: CASSPGQRGNEQFF. The CDR3 DNA reads TGTGCCAGCTCACCCGGACAGAGGGGGAATGAGCAGTTCTTC. Using reference TRBV18 and TRBJ2-1 for the parts outside the CDR3, the full variable domain is NAGVMQNPRHLVRRRGQEARLRCSPMKGHSHVYWYRQLPEEGLKFMVYLQKENIIDESGMPKERFSAEFPKEGPSILRIQQVVRGDSAAYFCASSPGQRGNEQFFGPGTRLTVL.

In its sample, this clone was seen once. The rearrangement joins TRBV30 to TRBJ1-1; tentative D call: TRBD1 (6 bases). Deletions cut 1 base from V and 4 bases from J, with 10 bases between. The V gene's germline CDR1 is GTSNPN and CDR2 SVGIG (reference sequence). The CDR3 contains 13 residues. This chain's CDR3 is CAWSDTGITEAFF. The CDR3 nucleotides read TGTGCCTGGAGTGATACAGGGATCACTGAAGCTTTCTTT.

This clone was observed once. The V and J genes are TRBV7-8 and TRBJ2-7, with 9 positions matching TRBD1. The junction had 8 bases not matched to a gene; V was cut back by 4 bases and J by 4 bases. Germline V gene lookup returns CDR1 SGHVS and CDR2 FQNEAQ. The CDR3 runs to 15 residues. CDR3 nucleotides: TGTGCCAGCAGCTCCTCACAGGGGGCGCGATACGAGCAGTACTTC. The encoded protein is CASSSSQGARYEQYF.

This clone has only a few counts. The chain couples TRBV7-8 to TRBJ2-1; 11 positions match TRBD2. V gave up 2 bases and J gave up 10 bases; unmatched junction bases: 10. The CDR3 length is 16 residues. CDR1 is SGHVS, CDR2 FQNEAQ, per germline. The CDR3 DNA follows: TGTGCCAGCAGCTTACAGGCTAGCGGGGGGTCAGAGGAGCAGTTCTTC. Its protein is CASSLQASGGSEEQFF.

The gene calls are TRBV9 and TRBJ2-7, with 8 bases aligning to TRBD1. Germline loops: CDR1 SGDLS, CDR2 YYNGEE. CDR3 size: 16 residues. J lost 2 bases, V lost 4 bases, and 11 bases had no gene match. For the CDR3, the DNA is TGTGCCAGCAGCCCCCGGGCAGGGGGCGTCACCTACGAGCAGTACTTC. Its translation is CASSPRAGGVTYEQYF.

This chain uses TRBV6-1 with TRBJ2-3; TRBD1 matches at 7 bases. The CDR3 sequence is 15 residues long. The junction had 5 bases not matched to a gene; V was cut back by 1 base and J by 4 bases. Germline values: CDR1 MNHNS, CDR2 SASEGT. The CDR3 loop reads CASSEEYRGPDTQYF. Written as DNA, the CDR3 is TGTGCCAGCAGTGAAGAATACAGGGGTCCAGATACGCAGTATTTT.

This clone was seen a handful of times. The rearrangement links TRBV19 to TRBJ1-2, with 8 bases aligning to TRBD1. This CDR3 comprises 11 residues. Looked up from germline, CDR1 is LNHDA and CDR2 is SQIVND (reference sequence). The ends lost 11 bases at V and 8 bases at J; junction bases unmatched: 7. CDR3: CASGQGWGYTF. The CDR3, as DNA: TGTGCCTCAGGACAGGGTTGGGGCTACACCTTC.

This clone was seen a single time. This chain uses TRBV7-6 with TRBJ2-1; 9 nucleotides match TRBD2. Trimming cost V 1 base and J 6 bases; bases outside gene matches: 13. This CDR3 region has 18 residues. Germline V gene data show CDR1 as SGHVS and CDR2 as FNYEAQ. The CDR3 is CASSLETLAGRWGNEQFF. The DNA of the CDR3 is TGTGCCAGCAGCTTAGAAACGCTAGCGGGGAGATGGGGCAATGAGCAGTTCTTC. The variable domain in full, completed from reference TRBV7-6 and TRBJ2-1, reads GAGVSQSPRYKVTKRGQDVALRCDPISGHVSLYWYRQALGQGPEFLTYFNYEAQQDKSGLPNDRFSAERPEGSISTLTIQRTEQRDSAMYRCASSLETLAGRWGNEQFFGPGTRLTVL.

The rearrangement links TRBV3-1 (or the pseudogene TRBV3-2) to TRBJ1-2; TRBD1 matches 7 bases. Per germline, CDR1 LGHDT and CDR2 YNNKEL (reference sequence). With 8 bases clipped from V and 4 bases from J, the junction kept 10 bases outside the gene matches. The CDR3 is 14 amino acids. The CDR3 region has the DNA TGTGCCAGCCAAGGGGGAAACAGGGGCTATGGCTACACCTTC. This codes for CASQGGNRGYGYTF.

The chain combines TRBV10-2 with TRBJ2-1, with D perhaps TRBD1 (6 bases). V was pared by 4 bases and J by 8 bases, with 21 bases between. This CDR3 comprises 16 residues. Looked up from germline, CDR1 is WSHSY and CDR2 is SAAADI. The CDR3 DNA reads TGCGCCAGCAGTGCAAACGGGTACAGGGTCGGAGATGAGCAGTTCTTC. Encoded protein: CASSANGYRVGDEQFF.

The CDR3 DNA reads as TGCAGCGCCCAGGGGGGTGCGAACATTCAGTACTTC. Its protein is CSAQGGANIQYF. V gene TRBV29-1 combines with J gene TRBJ2-4; D is possibly TRBD1 (7 bases). Per the germline V gene, CDR1 is SQVTM and CDR2 is ANQGSEA. The CDR3 covers 12 residues. Between the trimmed V and J ends, which lost 7 bases and 7 bases, there was a span of 14 bases.

This chain joins TRBV7-9 and TRBJ2-7, with D possibly matching TRBD2 (5 bases). Germline V gene lookup returns CDR1 SEHNR and CDR2 FQNEAQ (reference sequence). The CDR3 runs to 11 residues. Trimming removed 3 bases from V and 5 bases from J, with 5 bases in between. The DNA of the CDR3 is TGTGCCAGCAGCTTTAGCGACGAGCAGTACTTC. Its translation is CASSFSDEQYF.

The rearrangement links TRBV19 to TRBJ1-3; D remains ambiguous. Germline assignment: CDR1 LNHDA and CDR2 SQIVND (reference sequence). The CDR3 covers 15 residues. V was cut by 7 bases and J by 0 bases, with 13 bases left in between. Written as DNA, the CDR3 is TGTGCCAGTACCCAACAGAGCCTCTCTGGAAACACCATATATTTT. This translates into CASTQQSLSGNTIYF.

CDR3 in amino acids: CASSAQSPVEQFF. The CDR3 DNA sequence: TGTGCCAGCAGTGCCCAGTCGCCCGTTGAGCAGTTCTTC. The chain links TRBV2 to TRBJ2-1; D not resolved. Per the germline V gene, CDR1 is SNHLY and CDR2 is FYNNEI. Deletions cut 4 bases from V and 9 bases from J, with 13 bases between. CDR3 length: 13 residues. Together with reference TRBV2 and TRBJ2-1, the CDR3 gives the full variable domain: EPEVTQTPSHQVTQMGQEVILRCVPISNHLYFYWYRQILGQKVEFLVSFYNNEISEKSEIFDDQFSVERPDGSNFTLKIRSTKLEDSAMYFCASSAQSPVEQFFGPGTRLTVL.

This chain's CDR3 is CASSLTGPGVYEQYF. As DNA, the CDR3 is TGTGCCAGCAGTTTGACAGGGCCAGGAGTTTACGAGCAGTACTTC. The V gene is TRBV6-5, the J gene TRBJ2-7; TRBD1 agrees at 7 bases. Germline V gene sequence: CDR1 MNHEY, CDR2 SVGAGI. The V and J ends lost 4 bases and 4 bases, in that order; junction bases with no gene match: 10. There are 15 residues in the CDR3.

This chain uses TRBV29-1 with TRBJ2-2; the match to TRBD1 covers 7 bases. Trimming removed 4 bases from V and 3 bases from J; junction bases left unmatched: 5. The CDR3 spans 14 residues. CDR1 is SQVTM and CDR2 is ANQGSEA in the germline V gene. CDR3: CSVGSGGYTGELFF. CDR3 DNA: TGCAGCGTTGGTTCAGGGGGATACACCGGGGAGCTGTTTTTT.

The gene calls are TRBV15 and TRBJ2-7; D ambiguous. The CDR3 covers 13 residues. Between the trimmed V and J ends, which lost 3 bases and 6 bases, there was a span of 12 bases. The V gene's germline CDR1 is LNHNV and CDR2 YYDKDF (reference sequence). The CDR3 spells CATSRPIDSEQYF. DNA of the CDR3: TGTGCCACCAGCAGGCCCATAGACTCCGAGCAGTACTTC.

The chain recombines TRBV27 with TRBJ2-1; 14 nucleotides agree with TRBD2. The trim removed 5 bases at V and 6 bases at J, leaving 9 bases unmatched. CDR1 and CDR2 (germline): MNHEY, SMNVEV (reference sequence). The CDR3 loop spans 17 amino acids. The CDR3 protein is CASSPGTSGRRGNEQFF. The CDR3 nucleotides read TGTGCCAGCAGTCCCGGGACTAGCGGGAGACGGGGCAATGAGCAGTTCTTC.